What follows are 11 T cell receptor beta chains derived from one specimen sequenced in a study of T cell repertoires in aging, cancer and after chemotherapy (dated by TCRdb to about 2019). The instrument given in TCRdb is Illumina MiSeq. Rearranged TRB sequences spanning V, D and J segments were amplified by multiplex touch-down PCR using a mixed TRB-A/B primer pool. TCRdb cleaned the public reads at Q25 with fastp, built clones with MiXCR and kept in-frame beta chains. A single entry per CDR3 protein holds the most common genes and DNA from its merged rows. The sample data list some 8,200 distinct CDR3 sequences, and approximately 32% of these were observed just once. The top ten constitute more than 3% of the sample. TCR beta rearrangements were amplified from genomic DNA isolated from peripheral blood, not from sorted cells or RNA. The specimen sequenced was blood. The source of these receptors is a human donor in good health.

Within the sample, this clonotype is medium-sized. This rearrangement joins TRBV6-5 to TRBJ2-1; 12 nucleotides match TRBD2. V dropped 5 bases and J dropped 8; count of bases not matched to a gene: 7. The CDR3 runs 15 residues. Per the germline V gene, CDR1 is MNHEY and CDR2 is SVGAGI. CDR3 loop: CASSPFLAGGHEQFF. CDR3 coding DNA: TGTGCCAGCAGTCCATTCCTAGCGGGGGGGCATGAGCAGTTCTTC.

The genes are TRBV29-1 and TRBJ1-1; D call uncertain. V lost 4 bases and J lost 0, with 9 bases in between. The CDR3 has 13 amino acids. The germline V gene encodes CDR1 SQVTM and CDR2 ANQGSEA. This CDR3 reads CSVGRDMNTEAFF. The CDR3 region has the DNA TGCAGCGTTGGACGAGACATGAACACTGAAGCTTTCTTT.

In its sample, this clonotype was seen a few times. This rearrangement joins TRBV6-1 to TRBJ2-1, with 8 bases identical to TRBD2. This CDR3 is 16 amino acids long. The V and J ends lost 0 bases and 7 bases, in that order; junction bases with no gene match: 8. Germline loops: CDR1 MNHNS, CDR2 SASEGT. The CDR3 sequence: CASSEAASGGWNEQFF. The CDR3 DNA sequence: TGTGCCAGCAGTGAAGCGGCCAGCGGGGGCTGGAATGAGCAGTTCTTC.

V gene TRBV5-6 combines with J gene TRBJ1-5; perhaps TRBD1 as D (5 bases). Germline V CDR1 and CDR2: SGHDT, YYEEEE. The CDR3 sequence is 14 residues long. Trimming pared 5 bases from V and 3 bases from J, leaving 12 bases between. The CDR3 DNA is TGTGCCAGCAGGTCGGGACGGTTCAATCAGCCCCAGCATTTT. Protein sequence: CASRSGRFNQPQHF.

The chain couples TRBV5-6 to TRBJ1-1, with D possibly matching TRBD1 (5 bases). CDR3 length: 11 residues. CDR1 and CDR2 from the germline V gene are SGHDT and YYEEEE. Trimming removed 7 bases from V and 5 bases from J, with 9 bases in between. The CDR3, as DNA: TGTGCCAGCGGGGGAGTGACTGAAGCTTTCTTT. This codes for CASGGVTEAFF.

By its share, this clonotype is medium-sized. The rearrangement links TRBV29-1 to TRBJ1-1; no firm D call. The CDR3 spans 14 residues. The ends were cut back, 4 bases at V and 1 base at J, with 13 bases in the middle. Germline assignment: CDR1 SQVTM and CDR2 ANQGSEA. The CDR3, as DNA: TGCAGCGTTGCGCCCTTGACGGAGAACACTGAAGCTTTCTTT. Encoded protein: CSVAPLTENTEAFF.

The V gene is TRBV18, the J gene TRBJ2-1; the match to TRBD2 covers 12 bases. V lost 4 bases to trimming and J lost 4 bases; unmatched junction nucleotides: 17. This CDR3 contains 20 residues. CDR1 is KGHSH and CDR2 is LQKENI in the germline V gene. The CDR3, as DNA: TGTGCCAGCTCACTTGTTCCGGCGACTAGCGGGGGCCGCCAGTACAATGAGCAGTTCTTC. Amino acid sequence: CASSLVPATSGGRQYNEQFF. Full variable domain (missing parts from reference TRBV18 and TRBJ2-1): NAGVMQNPRHLVRRRGQEARLRCSPMKGHSHVYWYRQLPEEGLKFMVYLQKENIIDESGMPKERFSAEFPKEGPSILRIQQVVRGDSAAYFCASSLVPATSGGRQYNEQFFGPGTRLTVL.

This clonotype is categorized as medium-sized. The chain combines TRBV6-5 with TRBJ2-7; D gene unclear. Looked up from germline, CDR1 is MNHEY and CDR2 is SVGAGI. V lost 6 bases and J lost 2, with 14 bases in between. The CDR3 is made up of 14 amino acids. CDR3 region: CASSLMLATYEQYF. The DNA for the CDR3 is TGTGCCAGCAGCCTCATGCTTGCCACCTACGAGCAGTACTTC.

V is TRBV6-2 or TRBV6-3 and J is TRBJ1-5; perhaps TRBD1 as D (5 bases). Trimming removed 5 bases at V and 0 bases at J, with 11 bases between. Germline CDR1 MNHEY, CDR2 SVGEGT. CDR3 length: 15 residues. The CDR3, as DNA: TGTGCCAGCAGTCATAGGGGTTATAGCAATCAGCCCCAGCATTTT. Protein: CASSHRGYSNQPQHF.

By frequency in the sample, this clonotype is medium-sized. This chain links TRBV19 with TRBJ1-2, with D possibly TRBD1 on 5 matching bases. The V gene lost 6 bases and the J gene lost 4 bases, with 12 bases spanning the gap. The CDR3 loop spans 13 amino acids. Germline CDR1 and CDR2: LNHDA and SQIVND (reference sequence). The DNA of the CDR3 is TGTGCCAGTAGCATTGGGACGGCCTATGGCTACACCTTC. Its translation is CASSIGTAYGYTF.

The chain joins TRBV6-4 to TRBJ2-1; TRBD2 matches at 12 bases. The CDR3 is 21 amino acids. The germline V gene has CDR1 MRHNA and CDR2 SNTAGT. The V gene end was trimmed by 1 base and the J gene end by 3 bases; junction bases not matched to a gene: 16. The chain's CDR3 is CASSDFPVLAGGLASYNEQFF. The CDR3 nucleotides are TGTGCCAGCAGTGACTTTCCCGTACTAGCGGGGGGCCTTGCAAGCTACAATGAGCAGTTCTTC.